The clone carrying this TCR beta chain was picked up many times. A TCRbeta library incorporating unique molecular identifiers was prepared. TCRdb processed the PCR reads anew with MiXCR; each CDR3 protein has one entry. Among about 360,000 distinct CDR3 sequences listed, 10% to 15% were seen once. Looked up from germline, CDR1 is SGHRS and CDR2 is YFSETQ. Trimming left V 2 bases short and J 0 bases short, with 9 bases between. The CDR3 is made up of 15 amino acids. This sample was included in a study of T-cell reconstitution after alpha-beta-depleted transplantation in children. The chain couples TRBV5-1 to TRBJ1-3; D is ambiguous. The TCR originated in a human donor who donated a stem cell graft to a child with Fanconi anemia. Specimen: PBMCs, collected from the stem cell graft. CDR3 amino acids: CASSLNDNSGNTIYF. The CDR3, as DNA: TGCGCCAGCAGCTTAAACGACAACTCTGGAAACACCATATATTTT.